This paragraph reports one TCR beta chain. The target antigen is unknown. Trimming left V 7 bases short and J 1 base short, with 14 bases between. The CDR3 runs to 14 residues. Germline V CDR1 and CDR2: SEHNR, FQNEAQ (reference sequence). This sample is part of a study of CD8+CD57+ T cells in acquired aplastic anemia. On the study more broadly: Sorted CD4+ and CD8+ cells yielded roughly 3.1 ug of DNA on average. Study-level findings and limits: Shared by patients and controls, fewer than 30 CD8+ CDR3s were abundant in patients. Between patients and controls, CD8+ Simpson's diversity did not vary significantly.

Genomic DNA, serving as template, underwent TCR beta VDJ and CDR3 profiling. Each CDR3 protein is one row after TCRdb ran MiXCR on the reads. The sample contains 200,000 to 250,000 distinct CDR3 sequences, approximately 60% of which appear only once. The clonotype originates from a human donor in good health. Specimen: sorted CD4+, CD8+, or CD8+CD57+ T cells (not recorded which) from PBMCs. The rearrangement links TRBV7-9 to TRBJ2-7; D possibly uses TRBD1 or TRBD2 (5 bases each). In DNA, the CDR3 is TGTGCCAGCAACGCGCCGGGGCAGTCCTACGAGCAGTACTTC. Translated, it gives CASNAPGQSYEQYF. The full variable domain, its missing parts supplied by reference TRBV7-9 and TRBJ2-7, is DTGVSQNPRHKITKRGQNVTFRCDPISEHNRLYWYRQTLGQGPEFLTYFQNEAQLEKSRLLSDRFSAERPKGSFSTLEIQRTEQGDSAMYLCASNAPGQSYEQYFGPGTRLTVT.